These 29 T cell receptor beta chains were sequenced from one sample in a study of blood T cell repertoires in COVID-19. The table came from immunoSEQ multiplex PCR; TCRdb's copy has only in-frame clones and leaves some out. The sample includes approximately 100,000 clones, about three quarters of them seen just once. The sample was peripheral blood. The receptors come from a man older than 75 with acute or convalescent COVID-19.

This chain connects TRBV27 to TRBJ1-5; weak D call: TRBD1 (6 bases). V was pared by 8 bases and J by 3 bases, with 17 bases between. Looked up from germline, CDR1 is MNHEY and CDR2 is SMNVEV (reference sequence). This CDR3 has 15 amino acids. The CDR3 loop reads CASGVGDKNNQPQHF. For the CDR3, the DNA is TGTGCCAGCGGGGTGGGGGACAAGAACAATCAGCCCCAGCATTTT.

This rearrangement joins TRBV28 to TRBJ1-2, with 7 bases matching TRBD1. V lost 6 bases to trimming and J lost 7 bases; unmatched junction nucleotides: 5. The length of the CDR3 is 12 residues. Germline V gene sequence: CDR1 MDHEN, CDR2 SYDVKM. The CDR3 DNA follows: TGTGCCAGCAGAATACAGGGGTCTGGCTACACCTTC. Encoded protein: CASRIQGSGYTF.

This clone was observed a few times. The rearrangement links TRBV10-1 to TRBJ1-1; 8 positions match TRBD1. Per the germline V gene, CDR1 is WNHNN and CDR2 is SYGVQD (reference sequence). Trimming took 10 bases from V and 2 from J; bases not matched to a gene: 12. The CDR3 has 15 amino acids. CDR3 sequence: CANTDRDPVNTEAFF. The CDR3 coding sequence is TGCGCCAATACGGACAGGGACCCGGTAAACACTGAAGCTTTCTTT.

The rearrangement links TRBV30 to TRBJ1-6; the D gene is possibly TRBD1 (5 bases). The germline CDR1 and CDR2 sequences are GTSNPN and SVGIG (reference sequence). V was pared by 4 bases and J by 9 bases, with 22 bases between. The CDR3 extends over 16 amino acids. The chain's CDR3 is CAWTRFKAQESSPLHF. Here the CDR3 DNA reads TGTGCCTGGACGCGGTTTAAAGCACAGGAGAGTTCACCCCTCCACTTT.

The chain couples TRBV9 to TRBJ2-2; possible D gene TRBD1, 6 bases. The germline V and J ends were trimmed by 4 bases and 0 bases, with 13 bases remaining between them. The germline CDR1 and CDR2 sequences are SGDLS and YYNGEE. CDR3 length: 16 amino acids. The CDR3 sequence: CASSPRTAPNTGELFF. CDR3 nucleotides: TGTGCCAGCAGCCCCCGGACAGCTCCGAACACCGGGGAGCTGTTTTTT.

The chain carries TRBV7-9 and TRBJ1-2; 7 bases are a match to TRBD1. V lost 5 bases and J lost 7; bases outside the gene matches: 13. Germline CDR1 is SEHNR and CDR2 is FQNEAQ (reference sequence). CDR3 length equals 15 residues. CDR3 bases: TGTGCCAGCAGCGCTCCGGGACAGATATCCCTTGGCTACACCTTC. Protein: CASSAPGQISLGYTF.

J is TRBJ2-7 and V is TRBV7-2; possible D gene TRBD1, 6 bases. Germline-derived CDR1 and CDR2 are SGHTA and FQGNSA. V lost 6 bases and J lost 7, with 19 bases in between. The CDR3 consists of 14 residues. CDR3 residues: CASRLMQAQGEQYF. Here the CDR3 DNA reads TGTGCCAGCAGGTTAATGCAGGCCCAGGGGGAGCAGTACTTC.

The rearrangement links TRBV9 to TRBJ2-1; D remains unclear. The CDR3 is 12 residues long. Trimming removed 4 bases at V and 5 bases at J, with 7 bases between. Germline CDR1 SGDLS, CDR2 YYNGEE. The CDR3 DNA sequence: TGTGCCAGCAGCATCCGGGACAATGAGCAGTTCTTC. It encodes CASSIRDNEQFF.

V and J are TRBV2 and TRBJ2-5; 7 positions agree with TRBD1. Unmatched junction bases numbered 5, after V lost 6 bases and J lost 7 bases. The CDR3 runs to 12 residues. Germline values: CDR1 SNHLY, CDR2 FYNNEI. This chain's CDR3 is CASSLQGVTQYF. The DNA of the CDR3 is TGTGCCAGCAGCCTTCAGGGGGTGACCCAGTACTTC.

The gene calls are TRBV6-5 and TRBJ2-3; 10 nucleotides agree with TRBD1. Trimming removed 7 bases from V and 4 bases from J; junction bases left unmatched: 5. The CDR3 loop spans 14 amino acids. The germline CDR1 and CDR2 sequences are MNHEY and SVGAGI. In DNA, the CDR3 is TGTGCCAGCAACCTAGGACAGGGGGCAGATACGCAGTATTTT. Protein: CASNLGQGADTQYF.

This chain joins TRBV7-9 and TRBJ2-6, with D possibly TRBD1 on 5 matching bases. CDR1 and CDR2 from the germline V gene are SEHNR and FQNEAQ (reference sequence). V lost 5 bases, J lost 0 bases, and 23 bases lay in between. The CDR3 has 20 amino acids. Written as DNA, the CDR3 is TGTGCCAGCAGCAAACGAGAGCCAGGGAATCCCAACTCTGGGGCCAACGTCCTGACTTTC. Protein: CASSKREPGNPNSGANVLTF. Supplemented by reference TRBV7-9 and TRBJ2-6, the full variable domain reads DTGVSQNPRHKITKRGQNVTFRCDPISEHNRLYWYRQTLGQGPEFLTYFQNEAQLEKSRLLSDRFSAERPKGSFSTLEIQRTEQGDSAMYLCASSKREPGNPNSGANVLTFGAGSRLTVL.

In nucleotides, the CDR3 is TGTGCCAGCAGCAAATCAGGGGATGGGAACACTGAAGCTTTCTTT. Translating it yields CASSKSGDGNTEAFF. J is TRBJ1-1 and V is TRBV7-6; weak D call: TRBD1 (6 bases). Trimming stripped 5 bases from V and 1 base from J, with 14 bases between. Germline V lookup: CDR1 SGHVS, CDR2 FNYEAQ. The CDR3 is 15 amino acids.

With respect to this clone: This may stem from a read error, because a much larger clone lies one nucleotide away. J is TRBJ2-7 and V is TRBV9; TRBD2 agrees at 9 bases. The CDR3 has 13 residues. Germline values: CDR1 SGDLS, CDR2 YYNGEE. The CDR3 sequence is CAGSLSGSYEQYF. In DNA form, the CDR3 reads TGTGCCGGCAGCCTTAGCGGGAGCTACGAGCAGTACTTC.

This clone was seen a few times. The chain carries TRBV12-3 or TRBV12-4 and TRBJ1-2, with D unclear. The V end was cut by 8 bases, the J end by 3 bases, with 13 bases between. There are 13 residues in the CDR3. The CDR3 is CASLGDTYYGYTF. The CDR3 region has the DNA TGTGCCAGCCTGGGAGACACCTACTATGGCTACACCTTC.

The DNA for the CDR3 is TGTGCCAGCAGCCAGGCAGGGTGGGACGAGCAGTACTTC. Its translation is CASSQAGWDEQYF. The chain recombines TRBV4-2 with TRBJ2-7; a possible D gene is TRBD1 (5 bases). CDR3 size: 13 residues. Per germline, CDR1 LGHNA and CDR2 YNFKEQ. V was cut by 3 bases and J by 5 bases, with 11 bases left in between.

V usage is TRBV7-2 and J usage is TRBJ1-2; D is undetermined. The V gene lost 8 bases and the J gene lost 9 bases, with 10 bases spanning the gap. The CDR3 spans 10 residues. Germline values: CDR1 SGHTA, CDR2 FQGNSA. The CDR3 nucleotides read TGTGCCAGCGTACTAGGGCGCTACACCTTC. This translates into CASVLGRYTF.

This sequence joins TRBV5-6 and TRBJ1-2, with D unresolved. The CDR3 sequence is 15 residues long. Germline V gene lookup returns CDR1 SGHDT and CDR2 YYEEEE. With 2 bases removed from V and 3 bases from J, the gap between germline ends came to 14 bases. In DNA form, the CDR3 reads TGTGCCAGCAGCTTCCCCCAGGAGGTCTACTATGGCTACACCTTC. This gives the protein CASSFPQEVYYGYTF.

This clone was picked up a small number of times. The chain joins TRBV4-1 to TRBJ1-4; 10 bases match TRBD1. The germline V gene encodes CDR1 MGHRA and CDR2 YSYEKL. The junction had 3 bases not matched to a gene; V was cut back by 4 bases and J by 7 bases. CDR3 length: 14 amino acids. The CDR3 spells CASSPGTGVEKLFF. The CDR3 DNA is TGCGCCAGCAGCCCGGGGACAGGGGTTGAAAAACTGTTTTTT.

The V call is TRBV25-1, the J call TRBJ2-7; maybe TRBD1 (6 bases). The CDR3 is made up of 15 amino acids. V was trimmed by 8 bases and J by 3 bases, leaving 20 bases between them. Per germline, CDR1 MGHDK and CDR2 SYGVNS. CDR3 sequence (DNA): TGTGCCAGCTCCGGTTGGTCAGGGGCCAGCTACGAGCAGTACTTC. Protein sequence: CASSGWSGASYEQYF.

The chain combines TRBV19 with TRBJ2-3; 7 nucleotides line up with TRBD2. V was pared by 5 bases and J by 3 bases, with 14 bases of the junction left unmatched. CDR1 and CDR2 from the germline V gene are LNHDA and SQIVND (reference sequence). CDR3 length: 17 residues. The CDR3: CASSRGWGRDQTDTQYF. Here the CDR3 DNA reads TGTGCCAGTAGTCGGGGTTGGGGGAGGGATCAGACAGATACGCAGTATTTT.

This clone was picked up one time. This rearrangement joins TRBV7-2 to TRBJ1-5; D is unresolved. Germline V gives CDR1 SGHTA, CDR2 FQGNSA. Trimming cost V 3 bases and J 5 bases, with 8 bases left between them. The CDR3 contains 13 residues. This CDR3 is CASSFLFDQPQHF. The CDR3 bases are TGTGCCAGCAGCTTTCTTTTTGATCAGCCCCAGCATTTT.

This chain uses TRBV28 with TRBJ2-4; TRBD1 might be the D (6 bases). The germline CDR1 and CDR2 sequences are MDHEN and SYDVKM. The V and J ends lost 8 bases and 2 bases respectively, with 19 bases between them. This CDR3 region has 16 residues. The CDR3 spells CASRPNRQVPKNIQYF. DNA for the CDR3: TGTGCCAGCCGACCGAATCGACAGGTACCCAAAAACATTCAGTACTTC.

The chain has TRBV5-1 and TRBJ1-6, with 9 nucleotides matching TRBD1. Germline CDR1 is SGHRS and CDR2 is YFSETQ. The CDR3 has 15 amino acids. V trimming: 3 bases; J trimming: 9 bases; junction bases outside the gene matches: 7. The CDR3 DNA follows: TGCGCCAGCAGCTGGGGACAGGGAAGTGCTTCACCCCTCCACTTT. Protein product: CASSWGQGSASPLHF.

CDR3 in DNA: TGTGCCAGCAGCCCTGACAGGGCGGGAGGTGAGCAGTTCTTC. This sequence encodes CASSPDRAGGEQFF. The chain recombines TRBV11-3 with TRBJ2-1; weak D call: TRBD2 (8 bases). This CDR3 has 14 amino acids. Germline CDR1 SGHNT, CDR2 YENEEA. The germline V and J ends were trimmed by 5 bases and 9 bases, with 17 bases remaining between them.

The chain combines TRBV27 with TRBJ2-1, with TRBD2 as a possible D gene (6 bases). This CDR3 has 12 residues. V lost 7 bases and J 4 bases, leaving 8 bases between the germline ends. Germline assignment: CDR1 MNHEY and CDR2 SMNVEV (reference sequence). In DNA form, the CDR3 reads TGTGCCAGCACTGGGGGGTACAATGAGCAGTTCTTC. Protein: CASTGGYNEQFF.

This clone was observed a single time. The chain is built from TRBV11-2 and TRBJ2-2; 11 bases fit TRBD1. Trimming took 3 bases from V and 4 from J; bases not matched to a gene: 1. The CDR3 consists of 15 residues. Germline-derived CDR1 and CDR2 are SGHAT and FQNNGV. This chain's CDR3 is CASSFGTGGTGELFF. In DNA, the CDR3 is TGTGCCAGCAGCTTCGGGACAGGGGGCACCGGGGAGCTGTTTTTT.

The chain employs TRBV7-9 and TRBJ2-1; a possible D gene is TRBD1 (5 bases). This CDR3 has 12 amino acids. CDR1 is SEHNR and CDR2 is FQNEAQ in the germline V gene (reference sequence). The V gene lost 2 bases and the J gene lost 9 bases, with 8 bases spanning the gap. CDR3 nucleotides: TGTGCCAGCAGCTTAAGTGACAGTGAGCAGTTCTTC. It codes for CASSLSDSEQFF.

CDR3 sequence: CASTLGEVTEAFF. The CDR3 nucleotides are TGTGCCAGCACCTTGGGGGAGGTTACTGAAGCTTTCTTT. V and J are TRBV25-1 and TRBJ1-1; a possible D gene is TRBD1 (5 bases). The CDR3 consists of 13 residues. Trimming cost V 7 bases and J 5 bases, with 14 bases left between them. CDR1 is MGHDK and CDR2 is SYGVNS in the germline V gene.

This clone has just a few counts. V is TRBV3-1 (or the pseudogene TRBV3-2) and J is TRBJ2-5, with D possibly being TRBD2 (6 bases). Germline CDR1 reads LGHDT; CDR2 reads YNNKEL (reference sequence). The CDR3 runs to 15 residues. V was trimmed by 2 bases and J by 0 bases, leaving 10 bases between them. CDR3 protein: CASSQSGGNQETQYF. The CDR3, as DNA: TGTGCCAGCAGCCAATCAGGAGGGAACCAAGAGACCCAGTACTTC.